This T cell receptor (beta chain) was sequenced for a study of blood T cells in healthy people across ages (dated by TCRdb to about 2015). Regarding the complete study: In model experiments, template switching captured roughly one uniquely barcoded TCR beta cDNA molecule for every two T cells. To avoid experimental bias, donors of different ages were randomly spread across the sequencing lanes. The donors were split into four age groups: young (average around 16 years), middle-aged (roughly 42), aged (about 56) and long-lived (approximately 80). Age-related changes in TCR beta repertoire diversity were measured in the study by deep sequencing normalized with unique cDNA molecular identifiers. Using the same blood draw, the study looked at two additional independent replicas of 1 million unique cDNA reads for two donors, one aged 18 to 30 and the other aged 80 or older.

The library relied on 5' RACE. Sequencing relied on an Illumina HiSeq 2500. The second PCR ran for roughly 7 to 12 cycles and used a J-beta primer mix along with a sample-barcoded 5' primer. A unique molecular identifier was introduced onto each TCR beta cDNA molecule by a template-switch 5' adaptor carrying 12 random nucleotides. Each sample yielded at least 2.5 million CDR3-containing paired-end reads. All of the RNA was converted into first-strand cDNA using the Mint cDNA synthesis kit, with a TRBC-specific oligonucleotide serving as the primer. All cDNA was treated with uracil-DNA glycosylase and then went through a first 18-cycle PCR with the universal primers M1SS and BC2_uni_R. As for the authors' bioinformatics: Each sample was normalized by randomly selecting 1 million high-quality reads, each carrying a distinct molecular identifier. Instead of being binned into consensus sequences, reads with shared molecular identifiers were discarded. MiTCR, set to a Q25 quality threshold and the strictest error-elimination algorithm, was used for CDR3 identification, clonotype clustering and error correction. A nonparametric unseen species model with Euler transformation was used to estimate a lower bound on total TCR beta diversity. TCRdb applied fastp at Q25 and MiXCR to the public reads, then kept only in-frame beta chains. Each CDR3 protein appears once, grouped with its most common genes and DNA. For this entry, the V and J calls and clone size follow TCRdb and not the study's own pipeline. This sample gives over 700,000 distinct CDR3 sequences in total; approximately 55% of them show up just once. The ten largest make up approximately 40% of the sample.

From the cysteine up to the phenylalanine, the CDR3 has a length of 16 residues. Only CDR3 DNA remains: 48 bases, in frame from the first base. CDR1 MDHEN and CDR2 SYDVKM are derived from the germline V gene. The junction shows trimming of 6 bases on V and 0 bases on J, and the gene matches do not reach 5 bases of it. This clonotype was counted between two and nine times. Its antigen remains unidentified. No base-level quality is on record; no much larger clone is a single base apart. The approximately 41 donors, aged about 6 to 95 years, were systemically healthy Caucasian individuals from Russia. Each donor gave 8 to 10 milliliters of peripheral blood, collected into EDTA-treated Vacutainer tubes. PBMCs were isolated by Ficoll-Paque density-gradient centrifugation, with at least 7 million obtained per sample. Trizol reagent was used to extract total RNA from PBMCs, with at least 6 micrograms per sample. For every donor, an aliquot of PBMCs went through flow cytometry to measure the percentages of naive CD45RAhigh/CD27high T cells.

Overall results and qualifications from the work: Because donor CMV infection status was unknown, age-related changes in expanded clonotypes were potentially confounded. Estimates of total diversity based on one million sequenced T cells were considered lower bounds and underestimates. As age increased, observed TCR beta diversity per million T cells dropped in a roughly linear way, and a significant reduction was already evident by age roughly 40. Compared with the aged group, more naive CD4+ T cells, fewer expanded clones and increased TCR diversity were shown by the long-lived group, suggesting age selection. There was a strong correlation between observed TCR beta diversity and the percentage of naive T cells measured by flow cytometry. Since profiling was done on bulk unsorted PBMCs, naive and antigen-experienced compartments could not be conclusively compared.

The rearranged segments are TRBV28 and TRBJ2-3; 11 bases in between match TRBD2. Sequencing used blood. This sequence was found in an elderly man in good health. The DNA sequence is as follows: TGTGCCAGCAGCCATAGCGGGGGGGCGAGCACAGATACGCAGTATTTT. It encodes CASSHSGGASTDTQYF.